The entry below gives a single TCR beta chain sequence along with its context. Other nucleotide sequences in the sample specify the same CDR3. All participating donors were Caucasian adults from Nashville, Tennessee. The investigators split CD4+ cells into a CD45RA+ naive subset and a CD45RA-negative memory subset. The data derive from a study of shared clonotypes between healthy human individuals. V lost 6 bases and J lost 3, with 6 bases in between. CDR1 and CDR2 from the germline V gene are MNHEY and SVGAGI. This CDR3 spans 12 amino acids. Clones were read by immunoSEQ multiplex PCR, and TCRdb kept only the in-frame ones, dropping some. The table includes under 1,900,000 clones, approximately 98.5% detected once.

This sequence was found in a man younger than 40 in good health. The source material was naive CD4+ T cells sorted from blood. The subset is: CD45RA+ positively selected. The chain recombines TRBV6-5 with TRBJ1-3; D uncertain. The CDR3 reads CASSQSGNTIYF. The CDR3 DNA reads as TGTGCCAGCAGCCAAAGTGGAAACACCATATATTTT.